These 16 T cell receptor beta chains share one sample of origin, sequenced in a study of human T cells and chemical hapten exposure (dated by TCRdb to the early 2020s). Libraries were constructed by 5' RACE. The sequencing machine was an Illumina MiSeq. Using fastp trimming at Q25 and MiXCR clonotype assembly, TCRdb reanalyzed the public sequencing data and kept in-frame beta chains. Rows are combined by CDR3 protein, so each entry shows the most common genes and DNA. The sample includes 95,000 to 120,000 distinct CDR3 sequences, with approximately 20% observed a single time. About 3% of the sample is taken by the ten largest. Total RNA was extracted from unfractionated whole blood collected in Tempus Blood RNA tubes. These receptors all stem from a human donor in good health.

A few counts support this clonotype. This chain connects TRBV10-3 to TRBJ2-7, with 9 bases aligning to TRBD1. Germline V gives CDR1 ENHRY, CDR2 SYGVKD. With 8 bases clipped from V and 2 bases from J, the junction kept 1 base outside the gene matches. The CDR3 loop spans 12 amino acids. This chain's CDR3 is CAIGDRAYEQYF. DNA of the CDR3: TGTGCCATCGGGGACAGGGCCTACGAGCAGTACTTC.

This clonotype showed up many times. The rearrangement uses TRBV27 and TRBJ2-1; tentatively, D is TRBD2 (7 bases). This CDR3 contains 13 residues. Trimming removed 8 bases at V and 3 bases at J, with 11 bases between. Germline loops: CDR1 MNHEY, CDR2 SMNVEV (reference sequence). The CDR3 DNA reads as TGTGCCAGCTGGGAGGGGGTCTACAATGAGCAGTTCTTC. Encoded protein: CASWEGVYNEQFF.

V gene TRBV24-1 combines with J gene TRBJ1-3, with a tentative D call TRBD1 (5 bases). V gave up 7 bases and J gave up 4 bases, with 16 bases separating them. This CDR3 has 15 amino acids. Per germline, CDR1 KGHDR and CDR2 SFDVKD. CDR3 sequence: CATSPPPGGGNTIYF. DNA for the CDR3: TGTGCCACCAGCCCCCCGCCCGGGGGGGGAAACACCATATATTTT.

This clonotype has just a few counts. V gene TRBV20-1 combines with J gene TRBJ2-5; no firm D call. The CDR3 extends over 12 amino acids. In germline, CDR1 is DFQATT, CDR2 SNEGSKA (reference sequence). CDR3 nucleotide sequence: TGCAGGCTAGGCAGTTACCAAGAGACCCAGTACTTC. It encodes CRLGSYQETQYF.

This clonotype appeared a few times. The chain recombines TRBV4-1 with TRBJ2-3; possible D gene TRBD1, 6 bases. V lost 4 bases to trimming and J lost 2 bases, with 13 bases between them. The germline CDR1 and CDR2 sequences are MGHRA and YSYEKL. This CDR3 is 15 amino acids long. DNA for the CDR3: TGCGCCAGCAGCCCAGGGGAGCAATTCACAGATACGCAGTATTTT. It encodes CASSPGEQFTDTQYF.

This chain links TRBV5-1 with TRBJ1-1; the match to TRBD1 covers 8 bases. This CDR3 has 14 amino acids. V lost 5 bases and J lost 6; bases outside the gene matches: 9. Per germline, CDR1 SGHRS and CDR2 YFSETQ. CDR3 amino acids: CASRTGQGGAEAFF. For the CDR3, the DNA is TGCGCCAGCAGAACCGGACAGGGAGGTGCTGAAGCTTTCTTT.

The chain combines TRBV7-8 with TRBJ2-3, with 7 bases matching TRBD2. Germline V gives CDR1 SGHVS, CDR2 FQNEAQ. V dropped 5 bases and J dropped 6; count of bases not matched to a gene: 8. The CDR3 has 14 amino acids. CDR3 sequence reads: CASSLGLVRDTQYF. CDR3 coding DNA: TGTGCCAGCAGCCTAGGACTAGTCAGGGATACGCAGTATTTT. Drawing the rest from reference TRBV7-8 and TRBJ2-3, the complete variable domain is GAGVSQSPRYKVAKRGQDVALRCDPISGHVSLFWYQQALGQGPEFLTYFQNEAQLDKSGLPSDRFFAERPEGSVSTLKIQRTQQEDSAVYLCASSLGLVRDTQYFGPGTRLTVL.

The chain links TRBV29-1 to TRBJ1-1; D unclear. Germline assignment: CDR1 SQVTM and CDR2 ANQGSEA. This CDR3 region has 10 residues. V gave up 1 base and J gave up 11 bases, with 8 bases separating them. As DNA, the CDR3 is TGCAGCGTTGAAGCTGAGTGGGCTTTCTTT. It is translated as CSVEAEWAFF. The full variable domain, with the rest looked up from reference TRBV29-1 and TRBJ1-1, is SAVISQKPSRDICQRGTSLTIQCQVDSQVTMMFWYRQQPGQSLTLIATANQGSEATYESGFVIDKFPISRPNLTFSTLTVSNMSPEDSSIYLCSVEAEWAFFGQGTRLTVV.

Turning to this clonotype: The junction does not match germline at one end; this may be a read error. V is TRBV2 and J is TRBJ2-7; TRBD2 matches 9 bases. Germline CDR1 reads SNHLY; CDR2 reads FYNNEI. This CDR3 has 11 amino acids. The CDR3 region is CASTLAGQVLF. As DNA, the CDR3 is TGTGCCAGCACACTAGCGGGCCAGGTACTCTTC.

This clonotype was seen at least ten times. The CDR3 DNA is TGCGCCAGCAGCTTGGCGGGGAATGAGCAGTTCTTC. Protein sequence: CASSLAGNEQFF. V and J are TRBV5-1 and TRBJ2-1; perhaps TRBD2 as D (5 bases). CDR1 is SGHRS and CDR2 is YFSETQ in the germline V gene. The CDR3 has 12 amino acids. Deletions cut 0 bases from V and 7 bases from J, with 5 bases between.

This sequence joins TRBV20-1 and TRBJ2-1, with a tentative D call TRBD1 (6 bases). Germline CDR1 is DFQATT and CDR2 is SNEGSKA (reference sequence). The CDR3 runs to 17 residues. The V gene lost 0 bases and the J gene lost 0 bases, with 15 bases spanning the gap. CDR3: CSARDLLRQDSYNEQFF. The DNA for the CDR3 is TGCAGTGCTAGAGATCTTCTCCGACAGGACTCCTACAATGAGCAGTTCTTC.

This clonotype was seen once. This chain joins TRBV29-1 and TRBJ2-6, with D tentatively TRBD1 (6 bases). The CDR3 is 12 amino acids. Germline CDR1 reads SQVTM; CDR2 reads ANQGSEA. The CDR3 region is CGLGAGANVLTF. The CDR3 nucleotides are TGCGGCCTGGGGGCCGGGGCCAACGTCCTGACTTTC.

V usage is TRBV6-2 or TRBV6-3 and J usage is TRBJ2-7; the D gene is possibly TRBD1 (5 bases). The germline CDR1 and CDR2 sequences are MNHEY and SVGEGT. Trimming left V 2 bases short and J 0 bases short, with 8 bases between. The CDR3 spans 14 residues. CDR3 in amino acids: CASSYKGFSYEQYF. The CDR3 DNA sequence: TGTGCCAGCAGTTACAAGGGGTTCTCCTACGAGCAGTACTTC.

The V call is TRBV6-4, the J call TRBJ2-3; D tentatively fits TRBD1 or TRBD2 (5 bases each). Germline CDR1 and CDR2: MRHNA and SNTAGT. There are 15 residues in the CDR3. V was pared by 5 bases and J by 1 base, with 13 bases between. CDR3 loop: CASSPEGSRTDTQYF. The CDR3 coding sequence is TGTGCCAGCAGTCCAGAGGGGTCACGCACAGATACGCAGTATTTT.

The chain's CDR3 is CASRGDIRDQKFF. CDR3 coding DNA: TGTGCCAGCCGGGGGGATATTCGGGACCAGAAGTTCTTC. The chain joins TRBV11-1 to TRBJ2-1; 7 bases align to TRBD2. Per the germline V gene, CDR1 is SGHAT and CDR2 is FQDESV (reference sequence). This CDR3 is built from 13 residues. V was clipped by 8 bases and J by 14 bases; unmatched bases: 15.

This clonotype was seen many times. The CDR3 region has the DNA TGTGCCAGCAGCCAAGGGCTACCGAAGGGGGCCAACGTCCTGACTTTC. Protein: CASSQGLPKGANVLTF. V is TRBV3-1 and J is TRBJ2-6; D gene unclear. CDR1 and CDR2 (germline): LGHDT, YNNKEL (reference sequence). Trimming took 1 base from V and 4 from J, leaving 11 bases between them. CDR3 length: 16 residues.